What follows describes a single T cell receptor beta chain. These data come from a study of blood T cell repertoires in COVID-19. TCRdb keeps only in-frame clones here, not all; method: immunoSEQ multiplex PCR. Of 200,000 or so clones in the sample, 70% to 85% were seen once. V gave up 4 bases and J gave up 7 bases; unmatched junction bases: 11. The CDR3 is 16 amino acids. Germline lookup yields CDR1 KGHDR and CDR2 SFDVKD. The gene calls are TRBV24-1 and TRBJ1-5; the match to TRBD1 covers 8 bases. What was sequenced was peripheral blood. The source of this sequence is a human donor with acute or convalescent COVID-19. The donor label of this sample is uncertain. CDR3 nucleotide sequence: TGTGCCACCAGTGACAGTGGACAGGGAGGAACCCAGCCCCAGCATTTT. It is translated as CATSDSGQGGTQPQHF.